This TCR beta chain was sequenced for a study of Graves' ophthalmopathy and Graves' hyperthyroidism. This clonotype has a handful of counts. Germline V gene data show CDR1 as SNHLY and CDR2 as FYNNEI. With 1 base clipped from V and 13 bases from J, the junction kept 6 bases outside the gene matches. The CDR3 contains 12 residues. Investigators amplified TCR beta CDR3 regions from RNA transcripts. RT-PCR was first run with HTBI primers, then multiplex PCR in a second round. TCRdb called the multiplex PCR reads again in MiXCR, with one record for every CDR3 protein. The sample lists about 740,000 distinct CDR3 sequences, roughly two fifths occurring once.

The source material was peripheral blood. V usage is TRBV2 and J usage is TRBJ2-5; TRBD1 agrees at 7 bases. The source of this sequence is an adult man with Graves' ophthalmopathy. CDR3 DNA sequence: TGTGCCAGCAGTGAAGAGCGACAGGGCGGGTACTTC. Its protein product is CASSEERQGGYF.